The 9 T cell receptor beta chains in this list originate from one sample, sequenced in a study of graft-versus-host responses after intestinal transplantation. The method was immunoSEQ multiplex PCR; TCRdb's version includes in-frame clones alone and lacks a portion of them. The table records about 54,000 clones, about 89% of them present only once. The source was PBMCs, collected roughly 680 days after intestinal transplant. The receptors were sampled from a human patient who received an intestinal transplant, so some T cells may come from the graft donor.

The rearrangement joins TRBV10-2 to TRBJ2-2, with 8 nucleotides matching TRBD1. The V segment lost 6 bases and the J segment 1 base; nucleotides outside the gene matches: 4. This CDR3 is built from 15 residues. From germline, CDR1 is WSHSY and CDR2 SAAADI. The CDR3 loop is CASRSTGGNTGELFF. CDR3 in DNA: TGCGCCAGCAGGTCCACAGGGGGGAACACCGGGGAGCTGTTTTTT.

This rearrangement joins TRBV27 to TRBJ1-5; D is unresolved. This CDR3 spans 12 amino acids. Trimming pared 7 bases from V and 4 bases from J, leaving 8 bases between. Germline lookup yields CDR1 MNHEY and CDR2 SMNVEV (reference sequence). The CDR3 DNA sequence: TGTGCCAGCATGGGGAAAAATCAGCCCCAGCATTTT. The encoded protein is CASMGKNQPQHF.

This chain links TRBV7-6 with TRBJ2-7, with TRBD2 identical over 10 bases. With 5 bases clipped from V and 2 bases from J, the junction kept 9 bases outside the gene matches. The CDR3 runs 16 residues. CDR1 and CDR2 (germline): SGHVS, FNYEAQ. The CDR3 bases are TGTGCCAGCAGCGCTCAGACTAGCGGGCGTACCTACGAGCAGTACTTC. Translated: CASSAQTSGRTYEQYF.

The rearrangement uses TRBV18 and TRBJ1-1; maybe TRBD1 (5 bases). The CDR3 has 14 residues. The germline gives CDR1 KGHSH, CDR2 LQKENI. Trimming pared 6 bases from V and 3 bases from J, leaving 14 bases between. CDR3 sequence: CASSQGSFDTEAFF. CDR3 nucleotide sequence: TGTGCCAGCTCTCAGGGAAGTTTCGACACTGAAGCTTTCTTT.

This clone was seen just once. The chain recombines TRBV5-1 with TRBJ2-4; D tentatively reads TRBD1 or TRBD2 (5 bases each). This CDR3 comprises 14 residues. CDR1 and CDR2 (germline): SGHRS, YFSETQ. V lost 4 bases and J 5 bases, leaving 13 bases between the germline ends. CDR3 sequence reads: CASSQRGVENIQYF. As DNA, the CDR3 is TGCGCCAGCAGCCAAAGGGGAGTGGAAAACATTCAGTACTTC.

The genes are TRBV6-5 and TRBJ2-1, with D possibly TRBD2 on 6 matching bases. This CDR3 has 15 residues. V was trimmed by 6 bases and J by 6 bases, leaving 18 bases between them. Germline-derived CDR1 and CDR2 are MNHEY and SVGAGI. CDR3 protein: CASRAGTLNLNEQFF. For the CDR3, the DNA is TGTGCCAGCAGAGCCGGGACTCTGAACCTCAATGAGCAGTTCTTC.

The genes are TRBV6-5 and TRBJ2-7; D call uncertain. CDR1 is MNHEY and CDR2 is SVGAGI in the germline V gene. The CDR3 sequence is 11 residues long. Trimming removed 5 bases from V and 4 bases from J, with 6 bases in between. The CDR3 region is CASSDPYEQYF. The CDR3 nucleotides are TGTGCCAGCAGTGACCCTTACGAGCAGTACTTC.

The chain recombines TRBV19 with TRBJ1-2, with 7 nucleotides matching TRBD1. Germline V gives CDR1 LNHDA, CDR2 SQIVND (reference sequence). The trim removed 1 base at V and 0 bases at J, leaving 5 bases unmatched. CDR3 length equals 16 residues. CDR3 sequence (DNA): TGTGCCAGTAGTATAGGACAGGGCCTAGCTAACTATGGCTACACCTTC. It specifies CASSIGQGLANYGYTF.

The table lists this clone with a few counts. The chain links TRBV2 to TRBJ1-5; D is possibly TRBD1 (6 bases). V was cut by 7 bases and J by 0 bases, with 13 bases left in between. The CDR3 covers 15 residues. Germline V CDR1 and CDR2: SNHLY, FYNNEI. Here the CDR3 reads CASKGDRYSNQPQHF. DNA for the CDR3: TGTGCCAGCAAGGGGGACCGTTATAGCAATCAGCCCCAGCATTTT.